This T cell receptor beta chain derives from a study of CD8+CD57+ T cells in acquired aplastic anemia. CDR1 and CDR2 (germline): SNHLY, FYNNEI. V lost 6 bases to trimming and J lost 2 bases, with 14 bases between them. CDR3 length equals 14 residues. Using genomic DNA as the template, TCR beta VDJ and CDR3 profiling was carried out. Via MiXCR, TCRdb re-called the reads, giving one row per CDR3 protein. The data show 400,000 to 500,000 distinct CDR3 sequences, 55% to 75% seen once. This clonotype was seen only a few times. The sequenced sample consisted of sorted CD4+, CD8+, or CD8+CD57+ T cells (not recorded which) from PBMCs. The V and J genes are TRBV2 and TRBJ2-7, with a possible D match to TRBD1 (6 bases). This sequence was found in a human donor in good health, serving as a control. CDR3 nucleotides: TGTGCCAGCAGGACCGGACAGCCTCCCTACGAGCAGTACTTC. Translation: CASRTGQPPYEQYF.